The subject of this entry is one T cell receptor beta chain. Its antigen is as yet unknown. The sample is drawn from a study of response to subunit inactivated influenza vaccine. Findings of the study overall: Few additional T cells are recruited per seasonal influenza vaccination, authors suggested.

TCRdb re-called the RT-PCR reads through MiXCR, storing one row per CDR3 protein. The sample shows about 800,000 distinct CDR3 sequences, roughly 20% of them seen only once. V gave up 5 bases and J gave up 1 base, with 14 bases separating them. Germline V gene lookup returns CDR1 KGHSH and CDR2 LQKENI. The CDR3 covers 15 residues. V gene TRBV18 combines with J gene TRBJ1-1, with a weak D call TRBD1 (6 bases). This receptor was obtained from a man aged 45-65 years who received an inactivated influenza vaccine. The material sequenced was PBMCs from blood, taken 5 days after vaccination. The CDR3 DNA is TGTGCCAGCTCAACGAGACAGGTGGGGAACACTGAAGCTTTCTTT. Protein sequence: CASSTRQVGNTEAFF.